The entry below gives a single T cell receptor (beta chain) sequence along with its context. Antigen unknown. Clones were read by immunoSEQ multiplex PCR, and TCRdb kept only the in-frame ones, dropping some. The data contain 75,000 to 80,000 clones, around 86% of them singletons. Collection of blood occurred at baseline, at cycle 4 day 1, and at cycle 7 day 1. The data were obtained in a study of OX40 agonist ivuxolimab in advanced cancers. Study at large: Of the participants, 40% to 50% had some prior anti-PD-1, anti-PD-L1 or anti-CTLA-4 therapy, which was allowed.

The trim removed 0 bases at V and 4 bases at J, leaving 4 bases unmatched. CDR3 size: 15 residues. Germline V CDR1 and CDR2: MNHEY, SVGAGI. Whole-study findings and limits: Determination of antigen specificity was not performed for the expanded peripheral T cells.

The receptor was derived from an adult with an advanced solid tumor such as melanoma, head and neck, liver or kidney cancer. The chain carries TRBV6-5 and TRBJ2-7; the match to TRBD1 covers 9 bases. Here the sequenced sample was CD4+ or CD8+ T cells sorted from blood, taken in a trial of the OX40 agonist ivuxolimab. The CDR3 DNA reads as TGTGCCAGCAGTTACTCCTGGACAGGGGAATACGAGCAGTACTTC. Translation: CASSYSWTGEYEQYF.